These 18 T cell receptor beta chains came from one sample sequenced in a study of blood T cell repertoires in COVID-19. Data came from immunoSEQ multiplex PCR; TCRdb stores just in-frame clones and leaves some out. The sample yields roughly 180,000 clones, roughly 81% seen once. The sample taken for sequencing was peripheral blood. Receptors originate from a woman aged 40 to 55 with COVID-19, enrolled during active disease.

The chain uses TRBV10-2 and TRBJ1-5, with 7 nucleotides matching TRBD1. V was pared by 7 bases and J by 1 base, with 1 base of the junction left unmatched. The CDR3 totals 13 residues. In germline, CDR1 is WSHSY, CDR2 SAAADI. This CDR3 reads CASTQGSNQPQHF. The CDR3 DNA follows: TGCGCCAGCACACAGGGGAGCAATCAGCCCCAGCATTTT.

This clone occurred once. This chain uses TRBV7-8 with TRBJ2-3; 10 nucleotides line up with TRBD2. The germline V gene encodes CDR1 SGHVS and CDR2 FQNEAQ. This CDR3 has 15 residues. V was clipped by 6 bases and J by 2 bases; unmatched bases: 5. CDR3 coding DNA: TGTGCCAGCAGATTACTAGCGGGACTCACAGATACGCAGTATTTT. Translated: CASRLLAGLTDTQYF. Variable domain in full (rest from reference TRBV7-8 and TRBJ2-3): GAGVSQSPRYKVAKRGQDVALRCDPISGHVSLFWYQQALGQGPEFLTYFQNEAQLDKSGLPSDRFFAERPEGSVSTLKIQRTQQEDSAVYLCASRLLAGLTDTQYFGPGTRLTVL.

DNA of the CDR3: TGTGCCAGCTCCGGACAGACTAGCACAGATACGCAGTATTTT. It translates to CASSGQTSTDTQYF. V usage is TRBV2 and J usage is TRBJ2-3; D possibly corresponds to TRBD1 (6 bases). With 8 bases removed from V and 0 bases from J, the gap between germline ends came to 12 bases. Germline CDR1 reads SNHLY; CDR2 reads FYNNEI. The CDR3 totals 14 residues.

The chain joins TRBV9 to TRBJ2-5; TRBD2 aligns across 8 bases. The CDR3 has 16 amino acids. The V gene end was trimmed by 2 bases and the J gene end by 5 bases; junction bases not matched to a gene: 11. Germline values: CDR1 SGDLS, CDR2 YYNGEE. The DNA for the CDR3 is TGTGCCAGCAGCGTTCGTCCAGCGGGAGAAATCGAGACCCAGTACTTC. Translation: CASSVRPAGEIETQYF.

V is TRBV7-9 and J is TRBJ1-5; the D is unclear. V was cut by 5 bases and J by 6 bases, with 20 bases left in between. The CDR3 is 16 residues long. The germline V gene has CDR1 SEHNR and CDR2 FQNEAQ (reference sequence). The CDR3 sequence is CASSPLRERKSQPQHF. The DNA of the CDR3 is TGTGCCAGCAGCCCCCTTCGGGAGCGAAAAAGTCAGCCCCAGCATTTT.

This sequence joins TRBV7-9 and TRBJ1-5; 9 nucleotides match TRBD1. The V gene's germline CDR1 is SEHNR and CDR2 FQNEAQ (reference sequence). With V trimmed by 2 bases and J by 4 bases, 3 bases remained unmatched. The CDR3 covers 15 residues. Here the CDR3 DNA reads TGTGCCAGCAGCTTAACCGGGACAGGGAATCAGCCCCAGCATTTT. Protein product: CASSLTGTGNQPQHF.

The CDR3 region has the DNA TGTGCCAGCAGACAGGGGGCGCTTCTGGCTGGCTACACCTTC. Amino acid sequence: CASRQGALLAGYTF. The chain has TRBV6-5 and TRBJ1-2, with 9 bases lining up with TRBD1. The CDR3 is 14 residues long. CDR1 and CDR2 (germline): MNHEY, SVGAGI. The trim removed 6 bases at V and 7 bases at J, leaving 9 bases unmatched.

The chain uses TRBV11-2 and TRBJ1-2; the D gene is possibly TRBD1 (5 bases). The CDR3 has 15 residues. Germline V gene sequence: CDR1 SGHAT, CDR2 FQNNGV. Trimming removed 1 base from V and 4 bases from J, with 13 bases in between. Here the CDR3 reads CASSLGVGVGYGYTF. DNA of the CDR3: TGTGCCAGCAGCTTAGGGGTAGGGGTCGGCTATGGCTACACCTTC.

This clone has only one observation. The CDR3 protein is CASSRSGGAGHEQFF. The CDR3, as DNA: TGTGCCAGCAGCCGGAGCGGGGGGGCGGGCCATGAGCAGTTCTTC. The gene calls are TRBV3-1 (or the pseudogene TRBV3-2) and TRBJ2-1; the match to TRBD2 covers 10 bases. There are 15 residues in the CDR3. With 4 bases clipped from V and 8 bases from J, the junction kept 8 bases outside the gene matches. The germline CDR1 and CDR2 sequences are LGHDT and YNNKEL (reference sequence).

The chain employs TRBV5-1 and TRBJ2-3; 8 nucleotides match TRBD2. V was clipped by 4 bases and J by 5 bases; unmatched bases: 6. This CDR3 contains 14 residues. Germline loops: CDR1 SGHRS, CDR2 YFSETQ. This CDR3 is CASSAGTRIDTQYF. The CDR3 coding sequence is TGCGCCAGCAGCGCCGGGACTAGAATAGATACGCAGTATTTT.

The rearrangement joins TRBV27 to TRBJ1-2; D might be TRBD1 (6 bases). The CDR3 loop spans 12 amino acids. The V end was cut by 3 bases, the J end by 6 bases, with 8 bases between. From germline, CDR1 is MNHEY and CDR2 SMNVEV (reference sequence). The CDR3 protein is CASSLRGNGYTF. The CDR3 DNA reads as TGTGCCAGCAGTTTGAGGGGGAATGGCTACACCTTC.

This sequence joins TRBV7-6 and TRBJ2-5, with 9 bases identical to TRBD1. V shed 5 bases, J shed 1 base, and the junction held 14 bases outside the gene matches. The CDR3 runs to 18 residues. CDR1 is SGHVS and CDR2 is FNYEAQ in the germline V gene. The CDR3 sequence: CASSLLGRDRVVQETQYF. DNA for the CDR3: TGTGCCAGCAGCCTACTGGGGCGGGACAGGGTCGTCCAAGAGACCCAGTACTTC.

This clone was counted once. The CDR3 DNA reads TGCGCCAGCAGCTCCGGACTAGTTGTGGATACGCAGTATTTT. Translating gives CASSSGLVVDTQYF. The chain uses TRBV5-1 and TRBJ2-3, with 7 bases matching TRBD2. The J segment lost 6 bases and the V segment lost 3 bases, leaving 7 bases of the junction unmatched. Germline V gives CDR1 SGHRS, CDR2 YFSETQ. This CDR3 comprises 14 residues. The variable domain in full, with the rest retrieved from reference TRBV5-1 and TRBJ2-3, is KAGVTQTPRYLIKTRGQQVTLSCSPISGHRSVSWYQQTPGQGLQFLFEYFSETQRNKGNFPGRFSGRQFSNSRSEMNVSTLELGDSALYLCASSSGLVVDTQYFGPGTRLTVL.

The rearrangement links TRBV5-1 to TRBJ1-4; 8 positions agree with TRBD1. Unmatched junction bases numbered 4, after V lost 0 bases and J lost 6 bases. CDR1 SGHRS and CDR2 YFSETQ come from the germline V gene. The CDR3 length is 15 residues. CDR3 sequence (DNA): TGCGCCAGCAGCTTGGCCAGGGGGCGCCATGAAAAACTGTTTTTT. Encoded protein: CASSLARGRHEKLFF.

This chain links TRBV7-9 with TRBJ2-1; 7 nucleotides align to TRBD2. CDR1 is SEHNR, CDR2 FQNEAQ, per germline (reference sequence). V gave up 1 base and J gave up 9 bases; unmatched junction bases: 9. The CDR3 has 15 residues. The CDR3 sequence is CASSLVPARGFEQFF. The CDR3 bases are TGTGCCAGCAGCTTAGTCCCCGCGCGGGGGTTTGAGCAGTTCTTC.

This chain joins TRBV11-3 and TRBJ2-3; the match to TRBD1 covers 7 bases. This CDR3 has 15 residues. The V and J ends lost 5 bases and 2 bases, in that order; junction bases with no gene match: 7. The germline V gene has CDR1 SGHNT and CDR2 YENEEA. The CDR3, as DNA: TGTGCCAGCAGCCTGACAGGGACCACCACAGATACGCAGTATTTT. Its protein product is CASSLTGTTTDTQYF.

The rearrangement uses TRBV28 and TRBJ1-4; D perhaps matches TRBD1 (6 bases). Looked up from germline, CDR1 is MDHEN and CDR2 is SYDVKM. Trimming shortened V by 3 bases and J by 8 bases, and 16 bases separated the two germline ends. The CDR3 contains 15 residues. The CDR3 DNA is TGTGCCAGCAGTTTGTCAACAGGGCTTTTGGAAAAACTGTTTTTT. Protein: CASSLSTGLLEKLFF.

The chain has TRBV5-6 and TRBJ1-5; D remains unclear. The germline V gene has CDR1 SGHDT and CDR2 YYEEEE. V was trimmed by 1 base and J by 0 bases, leaving 8 bases between them. The CDR3 sequence is 15 residues long. Here the CDR3 DNA reads TGTGCCAGCAGCTTGAGAGGTAATAGCAATCAGCCCCAGCATTTT. It codes for CASSLRGNSNQPQHF.